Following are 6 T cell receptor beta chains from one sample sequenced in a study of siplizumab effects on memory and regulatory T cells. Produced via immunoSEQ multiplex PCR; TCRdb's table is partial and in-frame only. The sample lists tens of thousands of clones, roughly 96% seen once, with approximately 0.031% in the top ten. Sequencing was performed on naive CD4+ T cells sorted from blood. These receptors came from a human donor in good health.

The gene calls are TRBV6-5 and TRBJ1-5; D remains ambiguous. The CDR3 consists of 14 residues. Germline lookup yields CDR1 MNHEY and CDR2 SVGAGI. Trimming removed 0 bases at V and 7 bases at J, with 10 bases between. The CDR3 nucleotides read TGTGCCAGCAGTTACTCAGGGCCGCGGCAGCCCCAGCATTTT. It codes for CASSYSGPRQPQHF.

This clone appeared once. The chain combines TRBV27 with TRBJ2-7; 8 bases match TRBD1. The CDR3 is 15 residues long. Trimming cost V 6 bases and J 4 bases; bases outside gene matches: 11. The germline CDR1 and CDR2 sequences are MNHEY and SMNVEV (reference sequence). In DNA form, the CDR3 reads TGTGCCAGCAGAACTTACAGGGGGGAAAATTACGAGCAGTACTTC. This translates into CASRTYRGENYEQYF.

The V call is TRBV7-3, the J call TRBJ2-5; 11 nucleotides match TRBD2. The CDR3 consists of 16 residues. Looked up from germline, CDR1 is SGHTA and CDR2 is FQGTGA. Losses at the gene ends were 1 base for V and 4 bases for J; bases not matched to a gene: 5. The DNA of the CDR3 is TGTGCCAGCAGCTTAAGGAGAGGGACTAGCGGAGAGACCCAGTACTTC. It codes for CASSLRRGTSGETQYF.

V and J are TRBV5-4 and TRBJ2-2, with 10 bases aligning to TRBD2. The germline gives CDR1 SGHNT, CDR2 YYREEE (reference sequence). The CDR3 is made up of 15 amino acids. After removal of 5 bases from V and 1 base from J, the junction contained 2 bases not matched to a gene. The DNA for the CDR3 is TGTGCCAGCAGTCGGACTAGCGGGAACACCGGGGAGCTGTTTTTT. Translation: CASSRTSGNTGELFF.

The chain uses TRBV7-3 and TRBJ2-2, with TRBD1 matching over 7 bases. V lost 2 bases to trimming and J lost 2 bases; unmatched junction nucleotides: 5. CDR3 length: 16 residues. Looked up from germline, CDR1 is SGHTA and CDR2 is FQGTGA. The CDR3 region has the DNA TGTGCCAGCAGCTTACTCGGGACAGAAAACACCGGGGAGCTGTTTTTT. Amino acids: CASSLLGTENTGELFF.

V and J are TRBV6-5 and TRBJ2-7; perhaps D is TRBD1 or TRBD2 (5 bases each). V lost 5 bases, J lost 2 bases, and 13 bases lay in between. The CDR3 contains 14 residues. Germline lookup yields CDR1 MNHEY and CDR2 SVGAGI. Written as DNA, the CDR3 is TGTGCCAGCAGTCCCCTTGGGGGTACCTACGAGCAGTACTTC. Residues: CASSPLGGTYEQYF.